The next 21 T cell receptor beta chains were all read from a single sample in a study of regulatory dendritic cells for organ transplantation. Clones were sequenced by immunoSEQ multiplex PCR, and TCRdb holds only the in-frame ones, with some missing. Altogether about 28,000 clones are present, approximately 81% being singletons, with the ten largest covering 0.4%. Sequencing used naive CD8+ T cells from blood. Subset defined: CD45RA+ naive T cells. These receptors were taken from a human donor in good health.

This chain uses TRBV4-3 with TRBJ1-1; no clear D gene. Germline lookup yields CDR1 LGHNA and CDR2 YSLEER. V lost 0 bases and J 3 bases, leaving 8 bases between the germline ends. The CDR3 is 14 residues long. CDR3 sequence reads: CASSQDGRDTEAFF. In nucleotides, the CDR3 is TGCGCCAGCAGCCAAGATGGGAGAGACACTGAAGCTTTCTTT.

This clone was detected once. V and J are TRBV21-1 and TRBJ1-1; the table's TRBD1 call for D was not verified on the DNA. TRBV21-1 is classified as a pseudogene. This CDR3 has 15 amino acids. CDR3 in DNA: TGTGCCAGCAGCAAAAGTCAGGGATCGAACACTGAAGCTTTCTTT. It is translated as CASSKSQGSNTEAFF.

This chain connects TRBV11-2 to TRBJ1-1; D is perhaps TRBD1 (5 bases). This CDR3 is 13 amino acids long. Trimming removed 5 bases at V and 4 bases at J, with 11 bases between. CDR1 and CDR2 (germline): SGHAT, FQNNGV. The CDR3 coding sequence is TGTGCCAGCAGCCCGGAGGGGCCCACTGAAGCTTTCTTT. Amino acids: CASSPEGPTEAFF.

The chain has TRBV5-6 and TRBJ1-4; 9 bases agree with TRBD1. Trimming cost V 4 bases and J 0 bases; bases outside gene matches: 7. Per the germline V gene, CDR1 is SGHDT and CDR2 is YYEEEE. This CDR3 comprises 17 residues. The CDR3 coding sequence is TGTGCCAGCAGCATTATCGGACAGGGGCCAACTAATGAAAAACTGTTTTTT. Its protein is CASSIIGQGPTNEKLFF.

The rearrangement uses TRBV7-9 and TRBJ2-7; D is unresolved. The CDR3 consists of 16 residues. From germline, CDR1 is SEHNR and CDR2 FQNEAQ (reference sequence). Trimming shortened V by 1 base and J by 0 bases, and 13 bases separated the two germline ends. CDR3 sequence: CASSLGGGGSSYEQYF. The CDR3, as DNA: TGTGCCAGCAGCTTAGGTGGTGGCGGCAGCTCCTACGAGCAGTACTTC.

The CDR3 spells CASSGPGQGYEQYF. The DNA for the CDR3 is TGTGCCAGCAGCGGACCGGGACAGGGGTACGAGCAGTACTTC. The chain recombines TRBV7-9 with TRBJ2-7; 10 positions agree with TRBD1. The V and J ends lost 5 bases and 4 bases, in that order; junction bases with no gene match: 5. This CDR3 spans 14 amino acids. Looked up from germline, CDR1 is SEHNR and CDR2 is FQNEAQ (reference sequence).

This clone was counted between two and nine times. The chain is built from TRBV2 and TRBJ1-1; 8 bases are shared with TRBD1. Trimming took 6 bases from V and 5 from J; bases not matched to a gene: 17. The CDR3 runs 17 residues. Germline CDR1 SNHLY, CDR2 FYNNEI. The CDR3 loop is CASREGQGAFLVTEAFF. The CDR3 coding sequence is TGTGCCAGCAGGGAGGGTCAGGGGGCATTCTTGGTTACTGAAGCTTTCTTT. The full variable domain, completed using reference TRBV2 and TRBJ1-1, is EPEVTQTPSHQVTQMGQEVILRCVPISNHLYFYWYRQILGQKVEFLVSFYNNEISEKSEIFDDQFSVERPDGSNFTLKIRSTKLEDSAMYFCASREGQGAFLVTEAFFGQGTRLTVV.

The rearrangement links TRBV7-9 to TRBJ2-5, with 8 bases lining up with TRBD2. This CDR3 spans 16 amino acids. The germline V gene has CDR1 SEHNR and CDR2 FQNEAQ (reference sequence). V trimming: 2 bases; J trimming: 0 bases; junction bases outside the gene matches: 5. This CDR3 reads CASSLPKAGDQETQYF. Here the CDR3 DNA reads TGTGCCAGCAGCTTACCGAAAGCGGGAGACCAAGAGACCCAGTACTTC.

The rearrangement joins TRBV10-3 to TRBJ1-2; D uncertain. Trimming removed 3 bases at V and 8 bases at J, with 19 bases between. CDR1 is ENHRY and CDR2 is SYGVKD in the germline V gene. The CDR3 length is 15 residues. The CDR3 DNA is TGTGCCATCAGTGATAGCGACTCGGTGGGTGGCGGCTACACCTTC. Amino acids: CAISDSDSVGGGYTF.

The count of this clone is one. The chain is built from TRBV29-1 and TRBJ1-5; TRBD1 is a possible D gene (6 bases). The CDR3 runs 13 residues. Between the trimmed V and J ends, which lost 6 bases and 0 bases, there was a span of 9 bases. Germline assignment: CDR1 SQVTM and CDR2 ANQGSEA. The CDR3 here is CSVPGVSNQPQHF. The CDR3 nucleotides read TGCAGCGTCCCAGGGGTTAGCAATCAGCCCCAGCATTTT.

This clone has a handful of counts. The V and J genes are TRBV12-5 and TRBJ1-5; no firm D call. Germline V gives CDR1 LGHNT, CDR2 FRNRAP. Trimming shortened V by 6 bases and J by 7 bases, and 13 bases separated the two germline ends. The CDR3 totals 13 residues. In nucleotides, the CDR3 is TGTGCTAGTGGCCCCGGGGTGGGACAGCCCCAGCATTTT. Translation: CASGPGVGQPQHF.

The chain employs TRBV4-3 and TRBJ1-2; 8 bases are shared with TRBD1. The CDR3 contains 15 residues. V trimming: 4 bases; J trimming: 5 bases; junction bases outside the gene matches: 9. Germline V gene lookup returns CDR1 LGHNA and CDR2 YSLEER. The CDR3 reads CASSPGTGSFYGYTF. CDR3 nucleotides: TGCGCCAGCAGCCCTGGGACAGGCTCCTTTTATGGCTACACCTTC.

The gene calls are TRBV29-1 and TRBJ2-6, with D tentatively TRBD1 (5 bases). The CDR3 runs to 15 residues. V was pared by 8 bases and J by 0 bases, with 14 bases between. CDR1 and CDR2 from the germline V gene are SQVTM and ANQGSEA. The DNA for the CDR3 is TGCAGCTTTATACAGGAACGCTCTGGGGCCAACGTCCTGACTTTC. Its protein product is CSFIQERSGANVLTF.

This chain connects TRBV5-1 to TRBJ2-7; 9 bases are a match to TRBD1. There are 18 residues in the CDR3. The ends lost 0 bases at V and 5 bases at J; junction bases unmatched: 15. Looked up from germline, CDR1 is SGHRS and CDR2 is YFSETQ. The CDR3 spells CASSLVSYRDRVMDEQYF. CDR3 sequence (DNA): TGCGCCAGCAGCTTGGTGTCTTACCGGGACAGGGTTATGGACGAGCAGTACTTC.

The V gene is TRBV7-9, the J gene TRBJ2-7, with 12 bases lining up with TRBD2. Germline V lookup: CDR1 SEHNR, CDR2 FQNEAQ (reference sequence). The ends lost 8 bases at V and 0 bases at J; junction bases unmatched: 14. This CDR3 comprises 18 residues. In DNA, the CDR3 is TGTGCCAGCTCGGGAAATCTAGCGGGGGGGATTAGCTCCTACGAGCAGTACTTC. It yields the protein CASSGNLAGGISSYEQYF.

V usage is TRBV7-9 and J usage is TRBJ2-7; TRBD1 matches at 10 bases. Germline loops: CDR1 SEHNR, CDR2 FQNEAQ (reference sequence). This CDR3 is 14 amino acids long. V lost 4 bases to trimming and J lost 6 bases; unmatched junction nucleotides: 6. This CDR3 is CASSSGTGAVEQYF. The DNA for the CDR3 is TGTGCCAGCAGCTCCGGGACAGGGGCGGTCGAGCAGTACTTC.

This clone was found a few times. Here the CDR3 DNA reads TGTGCCAGCAGTTTAGGGACAGGGGCCTACGAGCAGTACTTC. Encoded protein: CASSLGTGAYEQYF. This chain links TRBV27 with TRBJ2-7; 10 nucleotides align to TRBD1. The germline V gene has CDR1 MNHEY and CDR2 SMNVEV (reference sequence). V was pared by 2 bases and J by 2 bases, with 0 bases of the junction left unmatched. The CDR3 is 14 residues long.

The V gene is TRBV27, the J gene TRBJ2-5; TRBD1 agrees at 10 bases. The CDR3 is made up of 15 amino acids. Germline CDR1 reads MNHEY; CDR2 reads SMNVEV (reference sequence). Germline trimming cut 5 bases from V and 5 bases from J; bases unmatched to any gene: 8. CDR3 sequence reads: CASSPDRGQWETQYF. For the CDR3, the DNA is TGTGCCAGCAGTCCCGACAGGGGGCAATGGGAGACCCAGTACTTC.

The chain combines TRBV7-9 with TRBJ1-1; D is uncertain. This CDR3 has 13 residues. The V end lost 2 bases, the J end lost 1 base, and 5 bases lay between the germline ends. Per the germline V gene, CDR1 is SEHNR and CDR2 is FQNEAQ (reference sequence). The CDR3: CASSLSGNTEAFF. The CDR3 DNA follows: TGTGCCAGCAGCTTAAGCGGGAACACTGAAGCTTTCTTT. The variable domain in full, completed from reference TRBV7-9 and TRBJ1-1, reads DTGVSQNPRHKITKRGQNVTFRCDPISEHNRLYWYRQTLGQGPEFLTYFQNEAQLEKSRLLSDRFSAERPKGSFSTLEIQRTEQGDSAMYLCASSLSGNTEAFFGQGTRLTVV.

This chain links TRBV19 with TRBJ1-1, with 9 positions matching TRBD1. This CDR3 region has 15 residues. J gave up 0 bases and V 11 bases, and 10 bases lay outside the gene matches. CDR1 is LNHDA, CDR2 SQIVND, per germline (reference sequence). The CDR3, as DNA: TGTGCCGCGAAACCCGGGACAGGGATGAACACTGAAGCTTTCTTT. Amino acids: CAAKPGTGMNTEAFF.

The CDR3 DNA follows: TGTGCCAGCAGCTCCGACAGGGGGGCCTATGGCTACACCTTC. The encoded protein is CASSSDRGAYGYTF. The chain has TRBV9 and TRBJ1-2, with 9 bases that match TRBD1. Trimming removed 4 bases from V and 4 bases from J; junction bases left unmatched: 5. The CDR3 loop spans 14 amino acids. Per germline, CDR1 SGDLS and CDR2 YYNGEE. The full variable domain, with the rest looked up from reference TRBV9 and TRBJ1-2, is DSGVTQTPKHLITATGQRVTLRCSPRSGDLSVYWYQQSLDQGLQFLIQYYNGEERAKGNILERFSAQQFPDLHSELNLSSLELGDSALYFCASSSDRGAYGYTFGSGTRLTVV.